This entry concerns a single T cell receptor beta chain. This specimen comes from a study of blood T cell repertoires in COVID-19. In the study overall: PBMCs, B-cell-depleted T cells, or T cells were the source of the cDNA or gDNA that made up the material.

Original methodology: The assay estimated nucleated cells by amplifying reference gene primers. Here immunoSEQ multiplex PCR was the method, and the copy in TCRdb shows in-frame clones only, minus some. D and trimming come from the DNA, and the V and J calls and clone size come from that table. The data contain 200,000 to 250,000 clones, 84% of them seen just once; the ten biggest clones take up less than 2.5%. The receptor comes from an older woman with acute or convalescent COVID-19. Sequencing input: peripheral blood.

CDR3: CASSSEGQADYEQYF. The CDR3 DNA follows: TGTGCCAGCAGCTCGGAGGGACAGGCGGACTACGAGCAGTACTTC. The V call is TRBV5-4, the J call TRBJ2-7; 8 bases line up with TRBD1. The germline V gene encodes CDR1 SGHNT and CDR2 YYREEE (reference sequence). The V segment lost 3 bases and the J segment 3 bases; nucleotides outside the gene matches: 8. This CDR3 is built from 15 residues.